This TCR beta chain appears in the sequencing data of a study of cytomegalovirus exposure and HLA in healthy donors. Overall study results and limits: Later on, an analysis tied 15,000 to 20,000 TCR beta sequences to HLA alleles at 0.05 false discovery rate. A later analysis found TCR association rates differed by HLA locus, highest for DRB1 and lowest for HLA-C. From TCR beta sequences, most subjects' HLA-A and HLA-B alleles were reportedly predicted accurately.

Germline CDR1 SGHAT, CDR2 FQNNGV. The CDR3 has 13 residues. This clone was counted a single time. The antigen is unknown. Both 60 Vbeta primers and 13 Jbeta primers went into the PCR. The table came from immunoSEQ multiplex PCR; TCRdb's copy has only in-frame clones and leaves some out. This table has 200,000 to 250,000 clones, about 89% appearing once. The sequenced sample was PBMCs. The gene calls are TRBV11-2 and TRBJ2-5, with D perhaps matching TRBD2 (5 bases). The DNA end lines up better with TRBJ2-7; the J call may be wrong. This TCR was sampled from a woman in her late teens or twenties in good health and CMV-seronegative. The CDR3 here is CASSLWRGYEQYF. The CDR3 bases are TGTGCCAGCAGCTTATGGAGAGGGTACGAGCAGTACTTC.